Below, one T cell receptor (beta chain) is given with its context. This record comes from a study of shared clonotypes between healthy human individuals. The CDR3 has 14 residues. After removal of 4 bases from V and 5 bases from J, the junction contained 4 bases not matched to a gene. Germline V gene sequence: CDR1 LGHNA, CDR2 YSLEER. Data came from immunoSEQ multiplex PCR; TCRdb stores just in-frame clones and leaves some out. The table lists over a million clones, approximately 76% of them singletons. V usage is TRBV4-3 and J usage is TRBJ2-2; 7 nucleotides line up with TRBD2. The sample comprised memory CD4+ T cells sorted from blood. Regarding subset: CD45RA-negative fraction. The source is a man younger than 35 in good health. The CDR3 sequence: CASSPRGVTGELFF. The CDR3 DNA reads as TGCGCCAGCAGCCCACGGGGGGTAACCGGGGAGCTGTTTTTT.